This TCR beta chain was identified in a study of lung T cells in sarcoidosis with Löfgren's syndrome. With 4 bases clipped from V and 2 bases from J, the junction kept 2 bases outside the gene matches. CDR1 is SQVTM, CDR2 ANQGSEA, per germline. This CDR3 is built from 14 residues. A single record per CDR3 protein comes from TCRdb applying MiXCR to the reads. The sample lists some 19,000 distinct CDR3 sequences; 20% to 25% were seen once. The chain uses TRBV29-1 and TRBJ2-3; 11 bases agree with TRBD2. This receptor was taken from a human donor with sarcoidosis (Löfgren's syndrome or another form), or a control subject (not recorded which). Sequenced input: CD4+ T cells from bronchoalveolar lavage. DNA of the CDR3: TGCAGCGTTGGACTAGCGGGAAACACAGATACGCAGTATTTT. It specifies CSVGLAGNTDTQYF.